The rows below give T cell receptor beta chains drawn from one sample of a study of blood T cells in healthy people across ages. TCRdb itself ran the 5' RACE reads through MiXCR, one entry per CDR3 protein. The sample includes around 2 million distinct CDR3 sequences, 35% to 50% of them seen just once. Sequencing was performed on blood. The receptors were gathered from a human donor in good health. CDR3s include the opening cysteine and the closing phenylalanine or tryptophan. A D gene is named only where the DNA matches it firmly. Size tells how often a clone was seen (once, few, many) or the class of an expanded clone, and some rows leave it out.

CDR3 DNA: TGTGCCAGCAGCCCCTCTCACCTAGCGGGGGGGACCTACAATGAGCAGTTCTTC; CDR3 protein: CASSPSHLAGGTYNEQFF; V gene: TRBV7-2; clone size: few; J gene: TRBJ2-1; D gene: TRBD2
CDR3 DNA: TGCAGTGCTAGAGGGGCAGGATTCAATCAGCCCCAGCATTTT; CDR3 protein: CSARGAGFNQPQHF; V gene: TRBV20-1; clone size: .; J gene: TRBJ1-5; D gene: .
CDR3 DNA: TGTGCCAGCAGCCTCCGACGGGTCGACGGGGCCGGCTACAATGAGCAGTTCTTC; CDR3 protein: CASSLRRVDGAGYNEQFF; V gene: TRBV7-9; clone size: few; J gene: TRBJ2-1; D gene: .
CDR3 DNA: TGTGCCAGCAGCCAAGGACAGCCAACGGGACAGATCCGGGAGACCCAGTACTTC; CDR3 protein: CASSQGQPTGQIRETQYF; V gene: TRBV3-1; clone size: .; J gene: TRBJ2-5; D gene: TRBD1
CDR3 DNA: TGCGCCAGCAGCCGAATAGCACCTTCGAACACTGAAGCTTTCTTT; CDR3 protein: CASSRIAPSNTEAFF; V gene: TRBV4-1; clone size: few; J gene: TRBJ1-1; D gene: .
CDR3 DNA: TGTGCCAGCAGCTTAGATCCCCAGGGGCCTGAAGCTTTCTTT; CDR3 protein: CASSLDPQGPEAFF; V gene: TRBV11-2; clone size: .; J gene: TRBJ1-1; D gene: .
CDR3 DNA: TGCGCCGGCAGCTTGGTGGGACTAGGGACCTACAATGAGCAGTTCTTC; CDR3 protein: CAGSLVGLGTYNEQFF; V gene: TRBV5-1; clone size: .; J gene: TRBJ2-1; D gene: TRBD2
CDR3 DNA: TGTGCCAGCAGCTCAACCAGGGGCGACGGGGGTTCAGATACGCAGTATTTT; CDR3 protein: CASSSTRGDGGSDTQYF; V gene: TRBV11-2; clone size: .; J gene: TRBJ2-3; D gene: .
CDR3 DNA: TGTGCCAGCTCACCTCTCGGACCCCAACTTAATTATAATTCACCCCTCCACTTT; CDR3 protein: CASSPLGPQLNYNSPLHF; V gene: TRBV18; clone size: .; J gene: TRBJ1-6; D gene: .
CDR3 DNA: TGTGCCAGCACCGGAGTGGTTTCCGTGACGGATACGCAGTATTTT; CDR3 protein: CASTGVVSVTDTQYF; V gene: TRBV7-2; clone size: few; J gene: TRBJ2-3; D gene: .
CDR3 DNA: TGTGCCAGCAGCCGTGACAGGGTAAGGAGCAATCAGCCCCAGCATTTT; CDR3 protein: CASSRDRVRSNQPQHF; V gene: TRBV12-3/TRBV12-4; clone size: .; J gene: TRBJ1-5; D gene: TRBD1
CDR3 DNA: TGTGCCAGCAGCCATTGGGACAGTATGGGGGATACGCAGTATTTT; CDR3 protein: CASSHWDSMGDTQYF; V gene: TRBV7-9; clone size: .; J gene: TRBJ2-3; D gene: TRBD1
CDR3 DNA: TGTGCCAGCTGGGTGGACAGGAGCGACGAGCAGTTCTTC; CDR3 protein: CASWVDRSDEQFF; V gene: TRBV6-2/TRBV6-3; clone size: .; J gene: TRBJ2-1; D gene: TRBD1
CDR3 DNA: TGTGCCATCAGTGACCGCGATGCGGGGAGCCAAGAGACCCAGTACTTC; CDR3 protein: CAISDRDAGSQETQYF; V gene: TRBV10-3; clone size: few; J gene: TRBJ2-5; D gene: .
CDR3 DNA: TGTGCCAGCAGCCATAGCCCCTGGACTAGCGGGGATTCCGAGCAGTTCTTC; CDR3 protein: CASSHSPWTSGDSEQFF; V gene: TRBV7-2; clone size: .; J gene: TRBJ2-1; D gene: TRBD2
CDR3 DNA: TGCAGTGCTACCCTAGACGCAGATACGCAGTATTTT; CDR3 protein: CSATLDADTQYF; V gene: TRBV20-1; clone size: .; J gene: TRBJ2-3; D gene: .
CDR3 DNA: TGTGCCAGCAGCCAAGATCTGGGGGGCCTATTCAATTCACCCCTCCACTTT; CDR3 protein: CASSQDLGGLFNSPLHF; V gene: TRBV4-2; clone size: few; J gene: TRBJ1-6; D gene: .
CDR3 DNA: TGTGCCAGCAGATCTCTATGGCCAGGCCCCACTAGCGGGGGACGTGATGAGCAGTTCTTC; CDR3 protein: CASRSLWPGPTSGGRDEQFF; V gene: TRBV6-1; clone size: .; J gene: TRBJ2-1; D gene: TRBD2
CDR3 DNA: TGTGCCAGCATCAGGGACAGGGGGGCCTACAATGAGCAGTTCTTC; CDR3 protein: CASIRDRGAYNEQFF; V gene: TRBV2; clone size: .; J gene: TRBJ2-1; D gene: TRBD1
CDR3 DNA: TGTGCCAGCAGTTTATCAGGGGCCCCCTACGAGCAGTACTTC; CDR3 protein: CASSLSGAPYEQYF; V gene: TRBV27; clone size: many; J gene: TRBJ2-7; D gene: .
CDR3 DNA: TGTGCCAGCAGCCACGCCGGTACTGGGGCCAACGTCCTGACTTTC; CDR3 protein: CASSHAGTGANVLTF; V gene: TRBV3-1; clone size: few; J gene: TRBJ2-6; D gene: .
CDR3 DNA: TGTGCCAGCAGCTTAATCACAGGGGAATTTTCACCCCTCCACTTT; CDR3 protein: CASSLITGEFSPLHF; V gene: TRBV7-9; clone size: few; J gene: TRBJ1-6; D gene: TRBD1
CDR3 DNA: TGTGCCAGCCACTCCATAGGGGGGCCAGAGACCCAGTACTTC; CDR3 protein: CASHSIGGPETQYF; V gene: TRBV12-3/TRBV12-4; clone size: .; J gene: TRBJ2-5; D gene: .
CDR3 DNA: TGTGCCAGCAGTTTGGACAGGGGCCCGGGGGAGCAGTACTTC; CDR3 protein: CASSLDRGPGEQYF; V gene: TRBV7-2; clone size: .; J gene: TRBJ2-7; D gene: TRBD1
CDR3 DNA: TGTGCCAGCACGGACAGCACTGAGAACTATGGCTACACCTTC; CDR3 protein: CASTDSTENYGYTF; V gene: TRBV2; clone size: once; J gene: TRBJ1-2; D gene: .
CDR3 DNA: TGTGCCAGCAGCCAACGAGGGGTGGGCAATCAGCCCCAGCATTTT; CDR3 protein: CASSQRGVGNQPQHF; V gene: TRBV4-2; clone size: once; J gene: TRBJ1-5; D gene: .
CDR3 DNA: TGTGCCAGCAGCTTAGGGACAGGGGGGGAGATTGAGCAGTTCTTC; CDR3 protein: CASSLGTGGEIEQFF; V gene: TRBV7-9; clone size: .; J gene: TRBJ2-1; D gene: TRBD1
CDR3 DNA: TGCGCCAGCAGCCAAGATGGGGCAGCAAATCAGCCCCAGCATTTT; CDR3 protein: CASSQDGAANQPQHF; V gene: TRBV4-1; clone size: few; J gene: TRBJ1-5; D gene: .
CDR3 DNA: TGCGCCAGCAGTAGACTAGCGGGGGAGCACAATGAGCAGTTCTTC; CDR3 protein: CASSRLAGEHNEQFF; V gene: TRBV5-1; clone size: once; J gene: TRBJ2-1; D gene: TRBD2
CDR3 DNA: TGTGCCACCAGCAGAGATCGGGGGACAGGGCAATACGAGCAGTACTTC; CDR3 protein: CATSRDRGTGQYEQYF; V gene: TRBV15; clone size: .; J gene: TRBJ2-7; D gene: TRBD1
CDR3 DNA: TGTGCCAGCAGACTCCGATCTAGCGGGGGGGCCGCAGATACGCAGTATTTT; CDR3 protein: CASRLRSSGGAADTQYF; V gene: TRBV7-2; clone size: few; J gene: TRBJ2-3; D gene: TRBD2
CDR3 DNA: TGTGCCAGCAGCCGGGGAGGGGGCCCGGACAATGAGCAGTTCTTC; CDR3 protein: CASSRGGGPDNEQFF; V gene: TRBV5-5; clone size: many; J gene: TRBJ2-1; D gene: .
CDR3 DNA: TGTGCCAGCAGTTTACAGGGTCAATACGAGCAGTTCTTC; CDR3 protein: CASSLQGQYEQFF; V gene: TRBV11-1; clone size: .; J gene: TRBJ2-1; D gene: .
CDR3 DNA: TGTGCCAGCAGCGTAGGAGGAGAGGCCTCCTACGAGCAGTACTTC; CDR3 protein: CASSVGGEASYEQYF; V gene: TRBV9; clone size: few; J gene: TRBJ2-7; D gene: .
CDR3 DNA: TGTGCCAGCAGCCCCCCGACAGGGGCACGCGAGCAGTACTTC; CDR3 protein: CASSPPTGAREQYF; V gene: TRBV4-2; clone size: .; J gene: TRBJ2-7; D gene: TRBD1
CDR3 DNA: TGTGCCATTGCGAATTGGCCCAGCTCCTACAATGAGCAGTTCTTC; CDR3 protein: CAIANWPSSYNEQFF; V gene: TRBV15; clone size: .; J gene: TRBJ2-1; D gene: .
CDR3 DNA: TGTGCCAGCAGCTTAGCGCACAGGGAATCACCCCTCCACTTT; CDR3 protein: CASSLAHRESPLHF; V gene: TRBV7-9; clone size: .; J gene: TRBJ1-6; D gene: .
CDR3 DNA: TGTGCCAGCAGCTTCCAGGGGGACACCGGGGAGCTGTTTTTT; CDR3 protein: CASSFQGDTGELFF; V gene: TRBV7-2; clone size: .; J gene: TRBJ2-2; D gene: TRBD1
CDR3 DNA: TGCAGTGCCCAAACAACTGGCGGGGGAGGTTACGAGCAGTACTTC; CDR3 protein: CSAQTTGGGGYEQYF; V gene: TRBV20-1; clone size: few; J gene: TRBJ2-7; D gene: TRBD2
CDR3 DNA: TGCAGTGCTGGGGACAGACAAGAGACCCAGTACTTC; CDR3 protein: CSAGDRQETQYF; V gene: TRBV20-1; clone size: .; J gene: TRBJ2-5; D gene: TRBD1
CDR3 DNA: TGCAGTGCTAGAGATCCCCTAGCGGGGGGAGAGACCCAGTACTTC; CDR3 protein: CSARDPLAGGETQYF; V gene: TRBV20-1; clone size: .; J gene: TRBJ2-5; D gene: TRBD2
CDR3 DNA: TGTGCCAGCAGCTCCTACCGCTATAATTCACCCCTCCACTTT; CDR3 protein: CASSSYRYNSPLHF; V gene: TRBV7-2; clone size: .; J gene: TRBJ1-6; D gene: .
CDR3 DNA: TGTGCCAGCAGTCTCCCGGGACGGGGGACCTTCGGAGAGCAGTTCTTC; CDR3 protein: CASSLPGRGTFGEQFF; V gene: TRBV12-3/TRBV12-4; clone size: .; J gene: TRBJ2-1; D gene: .
CDR3 DNA: TGTGCCAGCAGTGAATGGAGAGGGACCCCAGATACGCAGTATTTT; CDR3 protein: CASSEWRGTPDTQYF; V gene: TRBV6-1; clone size: .; J gene: TRBJ2-3; D gene: .
CDR3 DNA: TGTGCCATCACGACGGCGGGGGGCGGACCTCGCTCGCAACCCTCCTACGAGCAGTACTTC; CDR3 protein: CAITTAGGGPRSQPSYEQYF; V gene: TRBV10-3; clone size: few; J gene: TRBJ2-7; D gene: TRBD2
CDR3 DNA: TGTGCCAGCAGCTTAGCGCAGGGCCAGAACACTGAAGCTTTCTTT; CDR3 protein: CASSLAQGQNTEAFF; V gene: TRBV7-9; clone size: .; J gene: TRBJ1-1; D gene: .
CDR3 DNA: TGTGCCAGCACCAAAACGAGTTGGTGGGGCACTGAAGCTTTCTTT; CDR3 protein: CASTKTSWWGTEAFF; V gene: TRBV11-3; clone size: .; J gene: TRBJ1-1; D gene: .
CDR3 DNA: TGCAGTGCTAGAGATCCTTACGAAATAAAGCGGGGACAGAAGGCTCCCATCTACGAGCAGTACTTC; CDR3 protein: CSARDPYEIKRGQKAPIYEQYF; V gene: TRBV20-1; clone size: .; J gene: TRBJ2-7; D gene: .
CDR3 DNA: TGCAGTGTTTACGGATTTGACTACGAGCAGTACTTC; CDR3 protein: CSVYGFDYEQYF; V gene: TRBV20-1; clone size: .; J gene: TRBJ2-7; D gene: .